This is a list of T cell receptor beta chains from one sample in a study of long-term antiretroviral therapy in people with HIV. Assay: immunoSEQ multiplex PCR; the TCRdb copy retains only in-frame clones and omits some. The sample has 17,000 or so clones, around 96% seen once. The sample consisted of unsorted PBMCs, taken roughly 10 years after starting antiretroviral therapy. The receptors originated from a man aged 25-40 years with HIV. Both conserved end residues are part of each CDR3. Fields, in order: V gene, clone size, J gene, CDR3 protein. Size is stated for part of the rows, as once, few or many counts, or as a class when the clone is expanded.

v_gene: TRBV10-1
abundance: .
j_gene: TRBJ2-1
CDR3aa: CASSGGNYYNEQFF

v_gene: TRBV19
abundance: .
j_gene: TRBJ2-1
CDR3aa: CASSPGRSRLGNEQFF

v_gene: TRBV2
abundance: .
j_gene: TRBJ1-1
CDR3aa: CASSDGGSTEAFF

v_gene: TRBV11-2
abundance: once
j_gene: TRBJ2-1
CDR3aa: CASSIYNEQFF

v_gene: TRBV9
abundance: .
j_gene: TRBJ1-1
CDR3aa: CASSVDVGSNTEAFF

v_gene: TRBV28
abundance: .
j_gene: TRBJ2-6
CDR3aa: CASSLYYGANVLTF

v_gene: TRBV2
abundance: .
j_gene: TRBJ1-1
CDR3aa: CASSEEEPEAFF

v_gene: TRBV6-6
abundance: .
j_gene: TRBJ2-7
CDR3aa: CASSPPQSSSYEQYF

v_gene: TRBV6-6
abundance: .
j_gene: TRBJ1-1
CDR3aa: CATLVNTEAFF

v_gene: TRBV28
abundance: .
j_gene: TRBJ1-5
CDR3aa: CASSQEGSGDQPQHF

v_gene: TRBV11-2
abundance: .
j_gene: TRBJ1-2
CDR3aa: CASSFDEGPLNYGYTF

v_gene: TRBV29-1
abundance: .
j_gene: TRBJ1-1
CDR3aa: CSVYPGAATEAFF

v_gene: TRBV19
abundance: .
j_gene: TRBJ2-2
CDR3aa: CASTWTGTGYIPGELFF

v_gene: TRBV7-9
abundance: .
j_gene: TRBJ1-4
CDR3aa: CASSPQGGHEKLFF

v_gene: TRBV27
abundance: .
j_gene: TRBJ2-2
CDR3aa: CASSPIMGTTGELFF

v_gene: TRBV28
abundance: .
j_gene: TRBJ2-1
CDR3aa: CASSSHQGFYNEQFF

v_gene: TRBV5-5
abundance: .
j_gene: TRBJ1-1
CDR3aa: CASSLFRPGLDTEAFF

v_gene: TRBV9
abundance: .
j_gene: TRBJ2-1
CDR3aa: CASSVGTPPRAGEQFF

v_gene: TRBV5-1
abundance: .
j_gene: TRBJ1-1
CDR3aa: CASSLIVSSTEAFF

v_gene: TRBV7-6
abundance: .
j_gene: TRBJ1-1
CDR3aa: CASSPVQGMSTEAFF

v_gene: TRBV13
abundance: .
j_gene: TRBJ2-2
CDR3aa: CASSLGLAVPNTGELFF

v_gene: TRBV5-1
abundance: .
j_gene: TRBJ2-3
CDR3aa: CASSLAPSGGRDTQYF

v_gene: TRBV19
abundance: .
j_gene: TRBJ2-6
CDR3aa: CASMPGPKGANVLTF

v_gene: TRBV2
abundance: .
j_gene: TRBJ1-1
CDR3aa: CASSENRVGSGTEAFF

v_gene: TRBV27
abundance: once
j_gene: TRBJ2-6
CDR3aa: CASSPNRAGANVLTF

v_gene: TRBV6-1
abundance: .
j_gene: TRBJ2-2
CDR3aa: CASSEASGGAGELFF

v_gene: TRBV11-2
abundance: .
j_gene: TRBJ2-2
CDR3aa: CASRQFANTGELFF

v_gene: TRBV6-1
abundance: .
j_gene: TRBJ1-2
CDR3aa: CASSDSREGSGGYTF

v_gene: TRBV7-2
abundance: .
j_gene: TRBJ1-2
CDR3aa: CASSRNMGSPGYTF

v_gene: TRBV28
abundance: once
j_gene: TRBJ1-1
CDR3aa: CASMIGGGNTEAFF

v_gene: TRBV6-5
abundance: .
j_gene: TRBJ2-2
CDR3aa: CATGGAGELFF

v_gene: TRBV6-5
abundance: .
j_gene: TRBJ2-2
CDR3aa: CASSLSGGELFF

v_gene: TRBV19
abundance: .
j_gene: TRBJ1-1
CDR3aa: CASSILGGDTEAFF

v_gene: TRBV28
abundance: .
j_gene: TRBJ2-7
CDR3aa: CASSLMLGPYEQYF

v_gene: TRBV30
abundance: .
j_gene: TRBJ2-2
CDR3aa: CAWSWTGTGELFF

v_gene: TRBV6-1
abundance: .
j_gene: TRBJ1-3
CDR3aa: CASTFLGVAGNTIYF

v_gene: TRBV4-2
abundance: .
j_gene: TRBJ1-2
CDR3aa: CASSQGIYGYTF

v_gene: TRBV28
abundance: once
j_gene: TRBJ2-3
CDR3aa: CASSSLAGGRDTQYF

v_gene: TRBV2
abundance: .
j_gene: TRBJ2-5
CDR3aa: CASRAGLAGGGAETQYF

v_gene: TRBV19
abundance: .
j_gene: TRBJ2-5
CDR3aa: CASSTPGQVETQYF

v_gene: TRBV11-2
abundance: .
j_gene: TRBJ2-5
CDR3aa: CASSLVGGETQYF

v_gene: TRBV6-1
abundance: few
j_gene: TRBJ1-4
CDR3aa: CASSRATNEKLFF

v_gene: TRBV7-3
abundance: .
j_gene: TRBJ2-5
CDR3aa: CASSSTGAGVVPETQYF

v_gene: TRBV4-1
abundance: .
j_gene: TRBJ2-5
CDR3aa: CASSKLRGETQYF

v_gene: TRBV11-2
abundance: .
j_gene: TRBJ1-2
CDR3aa: CASSQSIPTGNYGYTF

v_gene: TRBV11-2
abundance: .
j_gene: TRBJ2-2
CDR3aa: CASKTNTGELFF

v_gene: TRBV2
abundance: .
j_gene: TRBJ2-6
CDR3aa: CASSADRSGANVLTF

v_gene: TRBV2
abundance: once
j_gene: TRBJ1-1
CDR3aa: CASRDRAEFAEAFF

v_gene: TRBV10-3
abundance: .
j_gene: TRBJ2-1
CDR3aa: CAISNLRGTDNEQFF

v_gene: TRBV19
abundance: once
j_gene: TRBJ2-7
CDR3aa: CASSTTAEDEQYF

v_gene: TRBV9
abundance: .
j_gene: TRBJ2-3
CDR3aa: CASSVGSGGGDTQYF

v_gene: TRBV5-5
abundance: .
j_gene: TRBJ2-3
CDR3aa: CASSLGTGPSTDTQYF

v_gene: TRBV2
abundance: .
j_gene: TRBJ1-4
CDR3aa: CASSGVAANEKLFF

v_gene: TRBV13
abundance: .
j_gene: TRBJ1-6
CDR3aa: CASSLEDRGSPLHF